Described below is a single TCR beta chain sequence and its context. The primer mix had 60 Vbeta and 13 Jbeta primers. Using immunoSEQ multiplex PCR, the repertoire was profiled, and TCRdb retains in-frame clones only, with some absent. This table lists around 78,000 clones. This entry belongs to a study of cytomegalovirus exposure and HLA in healthy donors. J was trimmed by 7 bases and V by 3 bases; bases with no gene match: 5. The CDR3 is made up of 15 amino acids. The germline V gene encodes CDR1 LNHDA and CDR2 SQIVND (reference sequence). The TCR comes from a man aged 18 to 29 in good health and CMV-seropositive. Sequences were obtained from PBMCs. This rearrangement joins TRBV19 to TRBJ1-6; TRBD1 matches 8 bases. DNA of the CDR3: TGTGCCAGTAGTATTTCCCAGGGGGCGAATTCACCCCTCCACTTT. It specifies CASSISQGANSPLHF.